What follows are 12 T cell receptor beta chains derived from one specimen sequenced in a study of CD8+CD57+ T cells in acquired aplastic anemia. The patients chosen for sequencing had shown expansion of CD8+CD57+ cells (detected by flow cytometry). The study profiled TCR beta VDJ and CDR3 using genomic DNA as template. TCRdb re-analysed the reads in MiXCR, keeping a single row per CDR3 protein. The sample carries 130,000 or so distinct CDR3 sequences, approximately 36% recorded once. Sequencing was done on a sample of sorted CD4+, CD8+, or CD8+CD57+ T cells (not recorded which) from PBMCs. The receptors come from a human donor with aplastic anemia.

Many counts were recorded for this clonotype. The rearrangement joins TRBV14 to TRBJ1-1; no clear D. CDR3 length equals 13 residues. Germline V gives CDR1 SGHDN, CDR2 FVKESK. V was trimmed by 2 bases and J by 1 base, leaving 5 bases between them. CDR3 region: CASSQLRNTEAFF. The CDR3 DNA reads TGTGCCAGCAGCCAATTAAGGAACACTGAAGCTTTCTTT.

This clonotype was detected many times. CDR3 residues: CASSLRQNYGYTF. CDR3 nucleotides: TGTGCCAGCAGCTTAAGGCAGAACTATGGCTACACCTTC. The rearrangement joins TRBV7-8 to TRBJ1-2, with D unclear. This CDR3 contains 13 residues. Germline-derived CDR1 and CDR2 are SGHVS and FQNEAQ. V was shortened by 2 bases and J by 2 bases, with 6 bases between the two germline ends.

This clonotype was seen repeatedly, ten times or more. J is TRBJ1-2 and V is TRBV11-2, with 12 bases aligning to TRBD1. CDR3 length equals 17 residues. Germline-derived CDR1 and CDR2 are SGHAT and FQNNGV. The trim removed 0 bases at V and 7 bases at J, leaving 9 bases unmatched. The CDR3 DNA reads as TGTGCCAGCAGCTTAGACAAGACCGGGACAGGGGGCGGTGGCTACACCTTC. Translating gives CASSLDKTGTGGGGYTF. Filled out from reference TRBV11-2 and TRBJ1-2, the complete variable domain reads EAGVAQSPRYKIIEKRQSVAFWCNPISGHATLYWYQQILGQGPKLLIQFQNNGVVDDSQLPKDRFSAERLKGVDSTLKIQPAKLEDSAVYLCASSLDKTGTGGGGYTFGSGTRLTVV.

At least ten counts were recorded for this clonotype. This chain joins TRBV5-1 and TRBJ1-1, with 7 positions matching TRBD1. There are 15 residues in the CDR3. V was pared by 4 bases and J by 0 bases, with 6 bases of the junction left unmatched. Germline V gives CDR1 SGHRS, CDR2 YFSETQ. Here the CDR3 reads CASSLQGQLNTEAFF. In DNA form, the CDR3 reads TGCGCCAGCAGCCTACAGGGACAGTTGAACACTGAAGCTTTCTTT.

The chain recombines TRBV10-3 with TRBJ1-1, with D tentatively TRBD1 (5 bases). The CDR3 consists of 15 residues. Germline CDR1 is ENHRY and CDR2 is SYGVKD. The V gene lost 2 bases and the J gene lost 0 bases, with 10 bases spanning the gap. CDR3 amino acids: CAISEGDGLNTEAFF. In nucleotides, the CDR3 is TGTGCCATCAGTGAGGGGGACGGCTTGAACACTGAAGCTTTCTTT.

A single count supports this clonotype. A single base separates this from a much larger clone, so it may be a read error. The rearrangement uses TRBV19 and TRBJ1-1; no definite D call. The ends were cut back, 4 bases at V and 3 bases at J, with 6 bases in the middle. Germline loops: CDR1 LNHDA, CDR2 SQIVND (reference sequence). This CDR3 is 12 amino acids long. The chain's CDR3 is CASSRCDTEAFF. The CDR3 bases are TGTGCCAGTAGTAGGTGCGACACTGAAGCTTTCTTT.

About this clonotype itself: It may be a read error: a sequence one base away is much more abundant. Without the conserved terminal phenylalanine or tryptophan, this CDR3 likely stems from a read error. The V gene is TRBV6-1, the J gene TRBJ2-7; 8 bases are shared with TRBD1. This CDR3 is built from 12 residues. The V and J ends lost 9 bases and 3 bases, in that order; junction bases with no gene match: 4. From germline, CDR1 is MNHNS and CDR2 SASEGT. For the CDR3, the DNA is TGTGCCAGTAGACAGGGGATCTACGAGCAGTACTCC. Residues: CASRQGIYEQYS.

This clonotype was recorded at least ten times. The CDR3 region has the DNA TGTGCCAGCAGCTCCACAAGCGGGGGGTTAGCAGATACGCAGTATTTT. Translating gives CASSSTSGGLADTQYF. The J gene is TRBJ2-3, the V gene TRBV7-9; 9 bases are shared with TRBD2. The CDR3 runs to 16 residues. V was clipped by 4 bases and J by 4 bases; unmatched bases: 9. CDR1 SEHNR and CDR2 FQNEAQ come from the germline V gene (reference sequence).

This clonotype was found many times. The V call is TRBV4-2, the J call TRBJ1-3, with unresolved D. V lost 2 bases and J 5 bases, leaving 10 bases between the germline ends. Germline lookup yields CDR1 LGHNA and CDR2 YNFKEQ. The CDR3 length is 14 residues. The CDR3 reads CASSQFSLRNTIYF. The CDR3 bases are TGTGCCAGCAGCCAATTTTCCCTGCGAAACACCATATATTTT.

This clonotype was seen only a few times. This may arise from a read error, as a much more abundant clone is one base away. The genes are TRBV4-3 and TRBJ2-7, with D uncertain. The V gene's germline CDR1 is LGHNA and CDR2 YSLEER. CDR3 length: 15 amino acids. CDR3 coding DNA: TGCGCCAGCAGCCAAGTGGCTTTAGGCCGTGCCGAGCAGTGCTTC. As protein: CASSQVALGRAEQCF.

Ten or more counts support this clonotype. The V gene is TRBV4-1, the J gene TRBJ1-1; D remains ambiguous. V was trimmed by 0 bases and J by 7 bases, leaving 9 bases between them. Germline values: CDR1 MGHRA, CDR2 YSYEKL. The CDR3 loop spans 13 amino acids. The CDR3 DNA sequence: TGCGCCAGCAGCCAAGAACGAGGGCTTGAAGCTTTCTTT. Its translation: CASSQERGLEAFF.

V and J are TRBV7-8 and TRBJ2-7, with 8 bases matching TRBD2. V lost 6 bases and J lost 0; bases outside the gene matches: 1. The CDR3 is made up of 13 amino acids. Germline assignment: CDR1 SGHVS and CDR2 FQNEAQ. CDR3 coding DNA: TGTGCCAGCAGGGGACTAGTCTCCTACGAGCAGTACTTC. This encodes CASRGLVSYEQYF.